This T cell receptor (beta chain) was recovered during a study of cytomegalovirus exposure and HLA in healthy donors. Study-wide context: Of all 400 or so donors who were genotyped, roughly 81% belonged to the Caucasian-associated ancestry cluster. Broader study findings: The investigators catalogued 164 TCR beta chains as cytomegalovirus-associated. The records held CMV serostatus as the only immune exposure information.

On this clone itself: Antigen unknown.

Vbeta (60) and Jbeta (13) primers were used in the PCR. The table came from immunoSEQ multiplex PCR; TCRdb's copy has only in-frame clones and leaves some out. This sample's table has about 130,000 clones. This receptor was taken from a woman aged 40 to 50 in good health and CMV-seropositive. Sequencing was done on a sample of PBMCs.

The CDR3 protein is CAWSQTARLEGYTF. The CDR3 DNA is TGTGCCTGGAGCCAGACAGCCCGGTTAGAAGGCTACACCTTC. The J gene is TRBJ1-2, the V gene TRBV30, with D perhaps matching TRBD1 (5 bases). Per the germline V gene, CDR1 is GTSNPN and CDR2 is SVGIG (reference sequence). The CDR3 loop spans 14 amino acids. Trimming left V 3 bases short and J 8 bases short, with 19 bases between.